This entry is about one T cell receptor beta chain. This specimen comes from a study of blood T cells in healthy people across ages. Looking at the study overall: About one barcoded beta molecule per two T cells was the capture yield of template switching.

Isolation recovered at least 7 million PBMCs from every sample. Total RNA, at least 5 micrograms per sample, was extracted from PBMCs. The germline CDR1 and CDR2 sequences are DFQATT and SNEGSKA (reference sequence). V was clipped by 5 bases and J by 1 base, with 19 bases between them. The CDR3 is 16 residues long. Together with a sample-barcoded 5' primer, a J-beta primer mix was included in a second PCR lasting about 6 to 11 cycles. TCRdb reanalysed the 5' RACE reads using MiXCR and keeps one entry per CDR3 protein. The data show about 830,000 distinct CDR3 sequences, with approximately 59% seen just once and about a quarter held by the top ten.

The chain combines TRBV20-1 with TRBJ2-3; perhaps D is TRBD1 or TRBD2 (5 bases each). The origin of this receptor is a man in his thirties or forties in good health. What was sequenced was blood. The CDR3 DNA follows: TGCAGTGCTGCGAAAGTACGGGGCCGGGGCACAGATACGCAGTATTTT. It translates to CSAAKVRGRGTDTQYF.